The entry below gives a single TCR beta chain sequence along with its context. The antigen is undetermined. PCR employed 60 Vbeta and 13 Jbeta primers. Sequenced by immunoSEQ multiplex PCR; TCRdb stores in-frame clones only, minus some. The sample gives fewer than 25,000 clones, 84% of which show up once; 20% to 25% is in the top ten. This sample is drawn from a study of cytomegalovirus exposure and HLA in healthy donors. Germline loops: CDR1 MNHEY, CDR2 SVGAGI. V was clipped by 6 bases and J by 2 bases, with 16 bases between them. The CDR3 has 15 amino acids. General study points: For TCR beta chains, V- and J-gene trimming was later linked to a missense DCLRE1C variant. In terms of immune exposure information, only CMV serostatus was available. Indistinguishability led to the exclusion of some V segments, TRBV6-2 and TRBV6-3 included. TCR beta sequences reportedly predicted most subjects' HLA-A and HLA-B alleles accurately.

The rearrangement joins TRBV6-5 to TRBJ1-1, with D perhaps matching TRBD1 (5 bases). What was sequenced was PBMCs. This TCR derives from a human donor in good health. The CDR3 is CASSPTTGSNTEAFF. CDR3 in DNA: TGTGCCAGCAGCCCAACAACAGGAAGCAACACTGAAGCTTTCTTT.